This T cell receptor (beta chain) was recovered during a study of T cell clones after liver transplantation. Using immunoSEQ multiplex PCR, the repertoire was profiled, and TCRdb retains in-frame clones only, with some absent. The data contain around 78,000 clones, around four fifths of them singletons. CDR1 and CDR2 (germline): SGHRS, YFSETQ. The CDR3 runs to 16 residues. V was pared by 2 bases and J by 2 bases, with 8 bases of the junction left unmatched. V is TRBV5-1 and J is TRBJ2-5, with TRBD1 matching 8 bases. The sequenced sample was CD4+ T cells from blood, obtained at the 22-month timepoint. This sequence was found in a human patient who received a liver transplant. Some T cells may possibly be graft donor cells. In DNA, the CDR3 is TGCGCCAGCAGCTTAGGGGCAGGGGGCGTTCAAGAGACCCAGTACTTC. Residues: CASSLGAGGVQETQYF.